This T cell receptor beta chain comes out of a study of Ad26.COV2.S vaccination and SARS-CoV-2 variants. This clone was observed a handful of times. Treatment specified: some 19 received Ad26.COV2.S at low or high dose, single or two shots; about 5 received placebo; per-sample allocation not given. Day 63 after the first injection of vaccine or placebo was the sampling time. V lost 5 bases, J lost 8 bases, and 12 bases lay in between. Germline CDR1 and CDR2: MNHEY and SVGAGI. The CDR3 loop spans 12 amino acids. Sequenced by immunoSEQ multiplex PCR; TCRdb stores in-frame clones only, minus some. The table lists approximately 350,000 clones, roughly 87% of them singletons.

This TCR came from a person between 18 and 65 years old who received the Ad26.COV2.S COVID-19 vaccine or a placebo. The sample here was peripheral blood, taken in a trial of Ad26.COV2.S vaccine versus placebo. V usage is TRBV6-5 and J usage is TRBJ1-1; D unclear. Here the CDR3 DNA reads TGTGCCAGCAGTCCCGGGAAGGAAGAAGCTTTCTTT. This gives the protein CASSPGKEEAFF.